This TCR beta chain comes out of a study of T cells after yellow fever vaccination. Study observations and caveats: Weaker overall was a secondary response that nonetheless peaked faster, on day 5 versus 15. Only a minor proportion of clonotypes was detected across both CD4 and CD8 compartments. Post-booster reappearance was seen for most primary-vaccination clones (about 96% CD4, 85% to 90% CD8).

The length of the CDR3 is 13 residues. Trimming took 5 bases from V and 7 from J, leaving 12 bases between them. Germline V CDR1 and CDR2: SEHNR, FQNEAQ (reference sequence). TCRdb independently ran MiXCR on the 5' RACE reads; one entry per CDR3 protein. The table includes 85,000 to 100,000 distinct CDR3 sequences, roughly 6% detected once. This clonotype has more than one count but fewer than ten. Its antigen is not identified. The receptor was isolated from a man younger than 35 who received the YFV17D yellow fever vaccine. This chain links TRBV7-9 with TRBJ2-1; D possibly corresponds to TRBD1 (5 bases). The material sequenced was CD8+ T cells sorted from PBMCs, taken 10 days after the yellow fever booster vaccination. CDR3: CASSPATVNEQFF. The DNA of the CDR3 is TGTGCCAGCAGCCCAGCGACAGTGAATGAGCAGTTCTTC. Full variable domain (rest looked up from reference TRBV7-9 and TRBJ2-1): DTGVSQNPRHKITKRGQNVTFRCDPISEHNRLYWYRQTLGQGPEFLTYFQNEAQLEKSRLLSDRFSAERPKGSFSTLEIQRTEQGDSAMYLCASSPATVNEQFFGPGTRLTVL.